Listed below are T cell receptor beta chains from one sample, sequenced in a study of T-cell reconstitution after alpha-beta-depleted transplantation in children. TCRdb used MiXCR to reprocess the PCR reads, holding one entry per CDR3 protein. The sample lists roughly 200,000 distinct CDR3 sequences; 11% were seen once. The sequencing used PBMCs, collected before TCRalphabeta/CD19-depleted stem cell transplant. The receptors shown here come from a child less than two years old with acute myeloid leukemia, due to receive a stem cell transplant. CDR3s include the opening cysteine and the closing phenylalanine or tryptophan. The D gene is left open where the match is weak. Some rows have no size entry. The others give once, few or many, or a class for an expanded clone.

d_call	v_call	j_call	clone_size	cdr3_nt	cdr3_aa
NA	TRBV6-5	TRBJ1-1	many	TGTGCCAGCAGTTACAGGGTGAACACTGAAGCTTTCTTT	CASSYRVNTEAFF
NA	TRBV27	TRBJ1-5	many	TGTGCCAGCAGTTTATACGGGACCAGCAATCAGCCCCAGCATTTT	CASSLYGTSNQPQHF
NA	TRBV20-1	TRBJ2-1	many	TGCAGTGCTTCCCCAGGGATCAATGAGCAGTTCTTC	CSASPGINEQFF
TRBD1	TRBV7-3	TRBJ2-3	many	TGTGCCAGCAGCTTCGGACAGGGCACAGATACGCAGTATTTT	CASSFGQGTDTQYF
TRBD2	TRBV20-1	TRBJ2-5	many	TGCAGTGCTAGAGATGCCCGGGGGGGGTCGGAGACCCAGTACTTC	CSARDARGGSETQYF
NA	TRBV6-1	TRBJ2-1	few	TGTGCCAGCAGTGCCGGCGGGTCCCCCCCACATGAGCAGTTCTTC	CASSAGGSPPHEQFF
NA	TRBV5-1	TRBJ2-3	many	TGCGCCAGCAGCTTGGTTGATGCGTTTATGGGTACGCAGTATTTT	CASSLVDAFMGTQYF
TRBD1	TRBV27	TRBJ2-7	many	TGTGCCAGCAGAAATCGGGCAGGGGGCTGGTACGAGCAGTACTTC	CASRNRAGGWYEQYF
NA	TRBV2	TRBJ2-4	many	TGTGCCAGCAGTGGCTACTCACGGGTCAAAAACATTCAGTACTTC	CASSGYSRVKNIQYF
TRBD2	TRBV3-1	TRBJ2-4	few	TGTGCCAGCAGCCCCCGGGGGGACATTCAGTACTTC	CASSPRGDIQYF
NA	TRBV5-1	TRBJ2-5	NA	TGCGCCAGCAGCTTGTCGGCGGATCAAGAGACCCAGTACTTC	CASSLSADQETQYF
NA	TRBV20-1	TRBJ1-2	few	TGCAGTGCTCTCGCGGGGGGAACTAACTATGGCTACACCTTC	CSALAGGTNYGYTF
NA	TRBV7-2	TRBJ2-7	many	TGTGCCAGCAGCTTAGATCCCCCAGGCCGGTGGCAGTACTTC	CASSLDPPGRWQYF
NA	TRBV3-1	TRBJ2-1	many	TGTGCCAGCAGCCAAGTTCGGTCCTACAATGAGCAGTTCTTC	CASSQVRSYNEQFF
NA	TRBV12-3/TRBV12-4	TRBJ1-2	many	TGTGCCAGCAGTTTATCGGGGGCAAAGGACTATGGCTACACCTTC	CASSLSGAKDYGYTF
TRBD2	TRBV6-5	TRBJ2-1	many	TGTGCCAGCAGTTACTCGTTAGGGAGGGCCCTAAATGAGCAGTTCTTC	CASSYSLGRALNEQFF
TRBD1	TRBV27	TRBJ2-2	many	TGTGCCAGCAGTTCCGGACAGGGCGGGTTAAGCGGGGAGCTGTTTTTT	CASSSGQGGLSGELFF
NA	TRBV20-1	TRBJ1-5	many	TGCAGTGCGGGGTATAGCAATCAGCCCCAGCATTTT	CSAGYSNQPQHF
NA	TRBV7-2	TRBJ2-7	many	TGTGCCAGCGGACCGGGGACCTACGAGCAGTACTTC	CASGPGTYEQYF
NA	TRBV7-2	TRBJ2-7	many	TGTGCCAGCAGCCCGAGGGGCGCTAGCGTTATCTACGAGCAGTACTTC	CASSPRGASVIYEQYF
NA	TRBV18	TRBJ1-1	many	TGTGCCAGCTCACCATTGGAGGGGAACACTGAAGCTTTCTTT	CASSPLEGNTEAFF
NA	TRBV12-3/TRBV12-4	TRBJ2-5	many	TGTGCCAGCAGTTTTGGAGAGACCCAGTACTTC	CASSFGETQYF
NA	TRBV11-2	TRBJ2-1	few	TGTGCCAGCAGCTTAGGGTGGGAGACCCCCAATGAGCAGTTCTTC	CASSLGWETPNEQFF
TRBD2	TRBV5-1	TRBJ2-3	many	TGCGCCAGCAGCTTGATAATAGCGGGACCGGGGGATACGCAGTATTTT	CASSLIIAGPGDTQYF
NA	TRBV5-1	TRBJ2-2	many	TGCGCCAGCAGCTTACTGACAGGCGAGAACACCGGGGAGCTGTTTTTT	CASSLLTGENTGELFF
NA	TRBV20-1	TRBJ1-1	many	TGCAGTGCTAGGGGACATTCCGAAGCTTTCTTT	CSARGHSEAFF
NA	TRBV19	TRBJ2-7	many	TGTGCCAGTAGTATGACGTGGGAATCCTACGAGCAGTACTTC	CASSMTWESYEQYF
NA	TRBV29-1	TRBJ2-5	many	TGCAGCGTCCAAGAAAATCTCCAGGCGACCCAGTACTTC	CSVQENLQATQYF
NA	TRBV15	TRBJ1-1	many	TGTGCCACCAGCAGAGATTCAGGGAGGACTGAAGCTTTCTTT	CATSRDSGRTEAFF
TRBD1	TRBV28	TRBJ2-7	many	TGTGCCAGCAGTCACCCGGTGGGACAGGGGTTACACGAGCAGTACTTC	CASSHPVGQGLHEQYF
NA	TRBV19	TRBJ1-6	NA	TGTGCCAGTAGTATAGAGGGCAGACCTTCACCCCTCCACTTT	CASSIEGRPSPLHF
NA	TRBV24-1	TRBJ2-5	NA	TGTGCCACCAGTGATTCCACAGGGTGGCGGGAGACCCAGTACTTC	CATSDSTGWRETQYF
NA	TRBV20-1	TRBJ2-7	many	TGCAGTGCTACGGTCAGGTCCTACGAGCAGTACTTC	CSATVRSYEQYF
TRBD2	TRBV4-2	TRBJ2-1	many	TGTGCCAGCAGCCAAGCTGGGTTCGAGGGACTAGCGGGAGGGGTCCTGTTCTTC	CASSQAGFEGLAGGVLFF